This TCR beta chain was captured in a study of T cells in women clearing cervical HPV infection. The CDR3 is 13 residues long. The germline V gene encodes CDR1 SQVTM and CDR2 ANQGSEA. Trimming removed 8 bases at V and 1 base at J, with 14 bases between. A note on this clone: The sequenced fragment ends 3 residues before the CDR3 boundary, so the rest is inferred from the germline J gene.

Data came from immunoSEQ multiplex PCR; TCRdb stores just in-frame clones and leaves some out. This repertoire includes 20,000 to 25,000 clones. The chain carries TRBV29-1 and TRBJ1-1; tentatively, D is TRBD1 (5 bases). This clonotype was sampled from a woman aged 18 to 75 with a cervical HPV16 infection that either progressed to CIN3+ or cleared (not recorded which). Sequencing used blood buffy coat. The CDR3 protein is CSLFGAANTEAFF. CDR3 DNA (partial): TGCAGCCTGTTTGGGGCAGCGAACACTGAA.